These 3 T cell receptor beta chains came from one sample sequenced in a study of Ad26.COV2.S vaccination and SARS-CoV-2 variants. Clones were sequenced by immunoSEQ multiplex PCR, and TCRdb holds only the in-frame ones, with some missing. The sample contains 400,000 to 450,000 clones, less than 95% of which appear only once. Treatment specified: some 20 received Ad26.COV2.S at low or high dose, single or two shots; about 5 received placebo; per-sample allocation not given. Sampling occurred on day 63 after the first vaccine or placebo injection. Sequenced here: peripheral blood, sampled in a trial of Ad26.COV2.S vaccine versus placebo. The receptors shown here come from a person aged 18-65 years who received the Ad26.COV2.S COVID-19 vaccine or a placebo.

The chain carries TRBV19 and TRBJ1-2; no firm D call. CDR3 length: 11 amino acids. Trimming pared 4 bases from V and 4 bases from J, leaving 4 bases between. Germline V gene data show CDR1 as LNHDA and CDR2 as SQIVND (reference sequence). This CDR3 reads CASSTGYGYTF. CDR3 DNA: TGTGCCAGTAGTACAGGCTATGGCTACACCTTC. The full variable domain, rest sourced from reference TRBV19 and TRBJ1-2, is DGGITQSPKYLFRKEGQNVTLSCEQNLNHDAMYWYRQDPGQGLRLIYYSQIVNDFQKGDIAEGYSVSREKKESFPLTVTSAQKNPTAFYLCASSTGYGYTFGSGTRLTVV.

This clone has just one count. The V and J genes are TRBV3-1 (or the pseudogene TRBV3-2) and TRBJ1-4; D is uncertain. With 0 bases removed from V and 9 bases from J, the gap between germline ends came to 14 bases. The germline V gene has CDR1 LGHDT and CDR2 YNNKEL (reference sequence). This CDR3 has 15 amino acids. The CDR3: CASSQEVGLDQKLFF. CDR3 DNA: TGTGCCAGCAGCCAAGAAGTGGGCCTCGATCAAAAACTGTTTTTT.

The chain joins TRBV28 to TRBJ2-2; D uncertain. Germline lookup yields CDR1 MDHEN and CDR2 SYDVKM. The V end lost 8 bases, the J end lost 4 bases, and 11 bases lay between the germline ends. The CDR3 loop spans 13 amino acids. The CDR3 nucleotides read TGTGCCAGCCGTCGAACCCTCACCGGGGAGCTGTTTTTT. Its translation is CASRRTLTGELFF.